A single sample is the source of the 5 T cell receptor beta chains below, sequenced in a study of blood T cell repertoires in COVID-19 (dated by TCRdb to about 2020). Libraries came from the immunoSEQ multiplex PCR assay. TCRdb took over this immuneACCESS table, retaining in-frame rearrangements with V and J assigned. Such tables are incomplete; in checked studies, under half of the missing clones stem from an unresolved V gene, and the remainder is unexplained. The sample has about 430,000 clones on record, around nine tenths of them singletons. The ten largest clones take up about 0.89% of the sample. The sequencing input was PBMCs or T cells enriched from blood (not recorded which). These receptors all stem from a woman in her 30s with acute COVID-19.

In nucleotides, the CDR3 is TGTGCCAGCAGCTTATCACGGGTCGGGGAGCTGTTTTTT. This codes for CASSLSRVGELFF. The chain joins TRBV7-9 to TRBJ2-2; D unclear. The germline V gene has CDR1 SEHNR and CDR2 FQNEAQ (reference sequence). V shed 2 bases and J shed 7 bases, with 8 bases lying between them. This CDR3 has 13 residues.

The rearrangement uses TRBV9 and TRBJ2-7; possible D gene TRBD2, 7 bases. The germline V gene has CDR1 SGDLS and CDR2 YYNGEE. The ends were cut back, 3 bases at V and 3 bases at J, with 16 bases in the middle. The CDR3 runs to 15 residues. The CDR3 nucleotides read TGTGCCAGCAGCGAGGGGGGGGCATTGGGCTACGAGCAGTACTTC. It yields the protein CASSEGGALGYEQYF.

The J gene is TRBJ2-3, the V gene TRBV19; 7 nucleotides agree with TRBD1. Trimming at V came to 6 bases and at J to 8 bases, leaving 14 bases not matched to a gene. This CDR3 comprises 15 residues. The V gene's germline CDR1 is LNHDA and CDR2 SQIVND (reference sequence). CDR3 nucleotide sequence: TGTGCCAGTAGGTCAACCGGGACAGCACGTGGTACGCAGTATTTT. It specifies CASRSTGTARGTQYF.

This clone appeared once. The chain uses TRBV18 and TRBJ2-2, with 7 bases identical to TRBD1. Germline V gene lookup returns CDR1 KGHSH and CDR2 LQKENI. With V trimmed by 0 bases and J by 6 bases, 7 bases remained unmatched. The CDR3 runs to 16 residues. The chain's CDR3 is CASSPPLRGFAGELFF. The CDR3 DNA is TGTGCCAGCTCACCACCGCTCAGGGGGTTCGCCGGGGAGCTGTTTTTT.

V is TRBV9 and J is TRBJ2-1; 11 nucleotides agree with TRBD2. Germline values: CDR1 SGDLS, CDR2 YYNGEE. This CDR3 comprises 19 residues. Unmatched junction bases numbered 12, after V lost 3 bases and J lost 1 base. The DNA for the CDR3 is TGTGCCAGCAGCGAGGGGAGTACGGGACTAGCGGTTTCCTACAATGAGCAGTTCTTC. Translating gives CASSEGSTGLAVSYNEQFF. Full variable domain (rest looked up from reference TRBV9 and TRBJ2-1): DSGVTQTPKHLITATGQRVTLRCSPRSGDLSVYWYQQSLDQGLQFLIQYYNGEERAKGNILERFSAQQFPDLHSELNLSSLELGDSALYFCASSEGSTGLAVSYNEQFFGPGTRLTVL.